These T cell receptor beta chains were read from a single sample in a study of T-cell reconstitution after alpha-beta-depleted transplantation in children. TCRdb reprocessed the PCR reads via MiXCR and lists one record per CDR3 protein. The sample has roughly 500,000 distinct CDR3 sequences; around 18% are singletons. The sample was PBMCs from the stem cell graft donor, taken from the stem cell graft. Every receptor here comes from a human donor who donated a stem cell graft to a child with acute lymphoblastic leukemia. CDR3s include the opening cysteine and the closing phenylalanine or tryptophan. D genes are given only for firm matches. Clone sizes are given selectively: once, few, many, or a class where the clone is expanded.

J: TRBJ1-1; V: TRBV20-1; D: NA; size: few; CDR3: CSARTRQALFEAFF; DNA: TGCAGTGCTAGAACGCGGCAGGCGCTATTTGAAGCTTTCTTT
J: TRBJ1-1; V: TRBV12-3/TRBV12-4; D: NA; size: NA; CDR3: CASSRTVIMSEAFF; DNA: TGTGCCAGCAGCCGTACAGTGATAATGTCTGAAGCTTTCTTT
J: TRBJ2-3; V: TRBV15; D: NA; size: many; CDR3: CATSRDPSSDTQYF; DNA: TGTGCCACCAGCAGAGATCCCAGCTCAGATACGCAGTATTTT
J: TRBJ2-3; V: TRBV11-2; D: TRBD2; size: few; CDR3: CASSLSSGTSVLSTDTQYF; DNA: TGTGCCAGCAGCTTAAGCTCCGGGACTAGCGTCCTGAGCACAGATACGCAGTATTTT
J: TRBJ2-2; V: TRBV29-1; D: NA; size: NA; CDR3: CSVERGLNTGELFF; DNA: TGCAGCGTTGAACGAGGACTGAACACCGGGGAGCTGTTTTTT
J: TRBJ2-7; V: TRBV15; D: TRBD2; size: few; CDR3: CATSRVGGSVYEQYF; DNA: TGTGCCACCAGCAGAGTCGGCGGGAGTGTCTACGAGCAGTACTTC
J: TRBJ1-1; V: TRBV7-9; D: TRBD1; size: NA; CDR3: CASSPTPGQGLAEAFF; DNA: TGTGCCAGCAGTCCCACCCCCGGACAGGGTCTAGCTGAAGCTTTCTTT
J: TRBJ2-1; V: TRBV20-1; D: NA; size: NA; CDR3: CSAEIVVSNEQFF; DNA: TGCAGTGCTGAAATAGTAGTTTCCAATGAGCAGTTCTTC
J: TRBJ2-5; V: TRBV7-7; D: TRBD1; size: many; CDR3: CASSFGTGGQETQYF; DNA: TGTGCCAGCAGCTTTGGTACAGGGGGCCAAGAGACCCAGTACTTC
J: TRBJ2-7; V: TRBV20-1; D: NA; size: NA; CDR3: CSARVAGGITYEQYF; DNA: TGCAGTGCTAGAGTTGCCGGAGGCATTACCTACGAGCAGTACTTC
J: TRBJ2-1; V: TRBV6-4; D: NA; size: few; CDR3: CASSDQVHNEQFF; DNA: TGTGCCAGCAGTGACCAGGTTCACAATGAGCAGTTCTTC
J: TRBJ2-7; V: TRBV11-2; D: TRBD2; size: few; CDR3: CASSSHPTSGYEQYF; DNA: TGTGCCAGCAGCTCGCACCCCACTAGCGGCTACGAGCAGTACTTC
J: TRBJ2-7; V: TRBV25-1; D: TRBD1; size: NA; CDR3: CASSGTGGSSYEQYF; DNA: TGTGCCAGCAGTGGTACAGGGGGCTCATCCTACGAGCAGTACTTC
J: TRBJ2-7; V: TRBV3-1; D: NA; size: few; CDR3: CASSQSATAYEQYF; DNA: TGTGCCAGCAGCCAATCGGCGACGGCCTACGAGCAGTACTTC
J: TRBJ2-3; V: TRBV27; D: TRBD2; size: NA; CDR3: CASSLYPGASGSRDTQYF; DNA: TGTGCCAGCAGTTTGTACCCAGGTGCTAGCGGGAGTCGGGATACGCAGTATTTT
J: TRBJ2-1; V: TRBV7-9; D: NA; size: NA; CDR3: CASTETGTHNEQFF; DNA: TGTGCCAGCACTGAAACCGGCACCCACAATGAGCAGTTCTTC
J: TRBJ2-7; V: TRBV4-1; D: NA; size: few; CDR3: CASSQESSDTYEQYF; DNA: TGCGCCAGCAGCCAAGAGTCTAGCGACACCTACGAGCAGTACTTC
J: TRBJ1-2; V: TRBV7-9; D: NA; size: NA; CDR3: CASSLGRASGYGYTF; DNA: TGTGCCAGCAGCTTAGGTAGGGCCTCTGGCTATGGCTACACCTTC
J: TRBJ2-5; V: TRBV24-1; D: NA; size: NA; CDR3: CATSDGGQTQYF; DNA: TGTGCCACCAGTGATGGGGGGCAGACCCAGTACTTC
J: TRBJ1-2; V: TRBV12-3/TRBV12-4; D: NA; size: few; CDR3: CASIAPRYGYTF; DNA: TGTGCCAGCATCGCCCCTAGGTATGGCTACACCTTC
J: TRBJ2-2; V: TRBV19; D: NA; size: few; CDR3: CASSMWAGTGELFF; DNA: TGTGCCAGTAGTATGTGGGCGGGCACCGGGGAGCTGTTTTTT
J: TRBJ2-1; V: TRBV12-3/TRBV12-4; D: TRBD1; size: NA; CDR3: CAISGGQGSYNEQFF; DNA: TGTGCCATCTCAGGGGGCCAGGGGTCCTACAATGAGCAGTTCTTC
J: TRBJ2-5; V: TRBV9; D: TRBD2; size: NA; CDR3: CASSASGTSGSMETQYF; DNA: TGTGCCAGCAGCGCCTCCGGGACTAGCGGGAGTATGGAGACCCAGTACTTC
J: TRBJ2-5; V: TRBV25-1; D: NA; size: few; CDR3: CASSVSRGKETQYF; DNA: TGTGCCAGCAGTGTCTCTAGGGGCAAGGAGACCCAGTACTTC
J: TRBJ1-6; V: TRBV20-1; D: TRBD1; size: few; CDR3: CSAGTGGVGSPLHF; DNA: TGCAGTGCGGGGACAGGCGGCGTTGGTTCACCCCTCCACTTT
J: TRBJ2-1; V: TRBV12-3/TRBV12-4; D: TRBD2; size: NA; CDR3: CASSPEGLAGVSEQFF; DNA: TGTGCCAGCAGTCCCGAAGGACTAGCGGGAGTTTCTGAGCAGTTCTTC
J: TRBJ2-2; V: TRBV10-2; D: NA; size: NA; CDR3: CASLSQNTNTGELFF; DNA: TGCGCCAGCTTATCACAGAATACTAACACCGGGGAGCTGTTTTTT
J: TRBJ2-3; V: TRBV12-3/TRBV12-4; D: NA; size: many; CDR3: CASSLDGDTQYF; DNA: TGTGCCAGCAGTTTAGACGGAGATACGCAGTATTTT
J: TRBJ1-1; V: TRBV9; D: NA; size: NA; CDR3: CASATTGDTEAFF; DNA: TGTGCCAGCGCGACCACCGGGGACACTGAAGCTTTCTTT
J: TRBJ2-2; V: TRBV20-1; D: NA; size: NA; CDR3: CSAYGAANTGELFF; DNA: TGCAGTGCTTATGGAGCTGCGAACACCGGGGAGCTGTTTTTT
J: TRBJ2-4; V: TRBV3-1; D: NA; size: NA; CDR3: CASSFQGMGKNIQYF; DNA: TGTGCCAGCAGCTTCCAGGGGATGGGCAAAAACATTCAGTACTTC
J: TRBJ2-7; V: TRBV20-1; D: TRBD2; size: NA; CDR3: CCAREKRLAGGSEQYF; DNA: TGCTGTGCTAGAGAGAAACGACTAGCGGGAGGTAGCGAGCAGTACTTC
J: TRBJ2-3; V: TRBV20-1; D: TRBD2; size: few; CDR3: CSARGGAATDTQYF; DNA: TGCAGTGCCCGCGGGGGGGCGGCCACAGATACGCAGTATTTT
J: TRBJ1-1; V: TRBV15; D: NA; size: few; CDR3: CATSGNMDTEAFF; DNA: TGTGCCACCAGCGGAAACATGGACACTGAAGCTTTCTTT
J: TRBJ2-5; V: TRBV6-1; D: TRBD2; size: few; CDR3: CASSEALEREVFQETQYF; DNA: TGTGCCAGCAGTGAAGCGCTGGAGCGGGAGGTTTTCCAAGAGACCCAGTACTTC
J: TRBJ2-7; V: TRBV20-1; D: TRBD2; size: few; CDR3: CSAREGAGAVHEQYF; DNA: TGCAGTGCTAGAGAGGGAGCGGGAGCGGTCCACGAGCAGTACTTC
J: TRBJ2-4; V: TRBV12-3/TRBV12-4; D: NA; size: NA; CDR3: CASSSGTLAKNIQYF; DNA: TGTGCCAGCAGTTCAGGGACTCTAGCCAAAAACATTCAGTACTTC
J: TRBJ2-7; V: TRBV7-9; D: NA; size: few; CDR3: CASSLANRTYEQYF; DNA: TGTGCCAGCAGCTTAGCTAACAGGACCTACGAGCAGTACTTC
J: TRBJ2-1; V: TRBV5-1; D: NA; size: NA; CDR3: CASRYRVDNEQFF; DNA: TGCGCCAGCAGATACAGGGTGGACAATGAGCAGTTCTTC
J: TRBJ1-2; V: TRBV6-1; D: TRBD1; size: NA; CDR3: CASSPNLQGDYGYTF; DNA: TGTGCCAGCAGCCCTAACCTACAGGGGGACTATGGCTACACCTTC
J: TRBJ2-5; V: TRBV14; D: NA; size: NA; CDR3: CASSQESGTETQYF; DNA: TGTGCCAGCAGCCAAGAGTCAGGGACGGAGACCCAGTACTTC
J: TRBJ2-5; V: TRBV27; D: NA; size: few; CDR3: CASKSFAGEQETQYF; DNA: TGTGCCAGCAAATCCTTCGCCGGCGAACAAGAGACCCAGTACTTC
J: TRBJ2-7; V: TRBV29-1; D: NA; size: few; CDR3: CSAQFPLGISPYEQYF; DNA: TGCAGCGCCCAGTTCCCGCTGGGCATCTCCCCCTACGAGCAGTACTTC
J: TRBJ1-3; V: TRBV20-1; D: NA; size: NA; CDR3: CSARDNKPGNTIYF; DNA: TGCAGTGCTAGAGATAACAAACCTGGAAACACCATATATTTT
J: TRBJ2-1; V: TRBV7-6; D: TRBD2; size: NA; CDR3: CASSSLAGGIPYNEQFF; DNA: TGTGCCAGCAGCTCACTAGCGGGAGGGATCCCCTACAATGAGCAGTTCTTC
J: TRBJ1-2; V: TRBV6-5; D: NA; size: NA; CDR3: CASSYHSRANYGYTF; DNA: TGTGCCAGCAGTTACCACAGCCGCGCTAACTATGGCTACACCTTC
J: TRBJ2-7; V: TRBV20-1; D: NA; size: NA; CDR3: CSALRTTMAYEQYF; DNA: TGCAGTGCTCTAAGGACGACTATGGCATACGAGCAGTACTTC
J: TRBJ2-7; V: TRBV27; D: NA; size: NA; CDR3: CASQLTPLYEQYF; DNA: TGTGCCAGCCAATTGACACCCCTATACGAGCAGTACTTC